The clone carrying this T cell receptor beta chain was picked up a small number of times. The antigen is unknown. The data stem from a study of T cell responses to AZD1222 COVID-19 vaccine. As for the study in general: Second doses at about 4 or about 12 weeks were pooled.

Broader study findings: Donors were largely white British and mainly female; clonal diversity was possibly underestimated. Vaccine-related CD4 TCRs covered spike, predominating at 160-218 and 743-854. Receipt of two AZD1222 doses was followed by a rise in Spike-specific TCR breadth and depth.

Profiled with immunoSEQ multiplex PCR; TCRdb holds only in-frame clones, not every one. The sample includes approximately 56,000 clones, over 75% seen only once; the top ten take about 16%. Germline values: CDR1 SGDLS, CDR2 YYNGEE. The junction had 10 bases not matched to a gene; V was cut back by 4 bases and J by 9 bases. This CDR3 contains 15 residues. The chain recombines TRBV9 with TRBJ2-1, with 10 bases that match TRBD2. Sequenced here: peripheral blood, sampled on day 0 of AZD1222 vaccination. The sequence was obtained from an adult in good health. The CDR3 is CASSQGTSERGEQFF. For the CDR3, the DNA is TGTGCCAGCAGCCAAGGGACTAGCGAGAGGGGTGAGCAGTTCTTC.